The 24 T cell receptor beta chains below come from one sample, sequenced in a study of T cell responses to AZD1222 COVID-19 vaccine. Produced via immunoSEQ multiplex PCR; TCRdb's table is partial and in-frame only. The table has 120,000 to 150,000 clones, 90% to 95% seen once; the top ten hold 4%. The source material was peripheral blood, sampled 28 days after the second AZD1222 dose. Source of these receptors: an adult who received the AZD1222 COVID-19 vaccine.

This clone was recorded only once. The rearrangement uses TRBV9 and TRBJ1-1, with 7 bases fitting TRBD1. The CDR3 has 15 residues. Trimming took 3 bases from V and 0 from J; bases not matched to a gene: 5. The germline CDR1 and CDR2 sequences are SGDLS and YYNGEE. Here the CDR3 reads CASSAKTGMNTEAFF. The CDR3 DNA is TGTGCCAGCAGCGCCAAGACAGGGATGAACACTGAAGCTTTCTTT.

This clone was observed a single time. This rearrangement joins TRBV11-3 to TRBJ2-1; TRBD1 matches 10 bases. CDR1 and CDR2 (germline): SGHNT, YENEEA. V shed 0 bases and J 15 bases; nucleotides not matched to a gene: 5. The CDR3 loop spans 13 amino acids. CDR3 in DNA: TGTGCCAGCAGCTTAGATCCGGGACAGGGGCGGTTCTTC. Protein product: CASSLDPGQGRFF.

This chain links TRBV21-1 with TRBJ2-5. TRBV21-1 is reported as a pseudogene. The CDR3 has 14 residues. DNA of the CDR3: TGTGCCAGCCAGGGACGGACGCACCAAGAGACCCAGTACTTC. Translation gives CASQGRTHQETQYF.

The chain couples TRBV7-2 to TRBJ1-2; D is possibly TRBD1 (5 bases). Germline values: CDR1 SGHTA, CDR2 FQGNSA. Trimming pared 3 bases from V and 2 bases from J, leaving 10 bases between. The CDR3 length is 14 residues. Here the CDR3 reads CASSFGGVNYGYTF. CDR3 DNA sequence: TGTGCCAGCAGCTTTGGGGGGGTGAACTATGGCTACACCTTC.

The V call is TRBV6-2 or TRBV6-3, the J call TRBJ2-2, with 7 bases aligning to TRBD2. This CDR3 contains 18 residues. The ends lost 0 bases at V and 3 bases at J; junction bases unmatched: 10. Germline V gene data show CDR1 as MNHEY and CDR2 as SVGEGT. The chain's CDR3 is CASSYSNWRGGDTGELFF. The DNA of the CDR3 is TGTGCCAGCAGTTACTCGAATTGGCGTGGGGGGGACACCGGGGAGCTGTTTTTT.

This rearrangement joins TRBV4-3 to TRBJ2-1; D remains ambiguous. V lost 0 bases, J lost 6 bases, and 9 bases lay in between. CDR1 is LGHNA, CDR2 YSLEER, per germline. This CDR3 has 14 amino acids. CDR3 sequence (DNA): TGCGCCAGCAGCCAAGAATGGACCCTCAATGAGCAGTTCTTC. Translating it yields CASSQEWTLNEQFF.

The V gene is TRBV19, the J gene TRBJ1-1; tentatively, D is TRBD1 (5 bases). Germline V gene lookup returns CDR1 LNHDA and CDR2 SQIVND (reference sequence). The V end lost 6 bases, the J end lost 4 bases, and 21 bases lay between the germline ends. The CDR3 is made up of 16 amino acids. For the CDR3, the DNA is TGTGCCAGTAGCCTCCACGGGGGGAGTAAGGCCACTGAAGCTTTCTTT. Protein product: CASSLHGGSKATEAFF.

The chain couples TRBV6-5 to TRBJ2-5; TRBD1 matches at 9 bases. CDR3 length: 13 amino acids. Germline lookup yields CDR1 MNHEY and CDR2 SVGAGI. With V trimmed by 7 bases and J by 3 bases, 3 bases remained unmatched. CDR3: CASTRDREETQYF. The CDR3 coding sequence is TGTGCCAGCACTAGGGACAGGGAAGAGACCCAGTACTTC.

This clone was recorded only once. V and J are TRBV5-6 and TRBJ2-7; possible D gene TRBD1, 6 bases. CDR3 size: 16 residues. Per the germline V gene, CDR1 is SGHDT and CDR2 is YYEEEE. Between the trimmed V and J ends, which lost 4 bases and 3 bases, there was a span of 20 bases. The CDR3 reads CASSRKRTATLYEQYF. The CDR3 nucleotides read TGTGCCAGCAGCCGAAAACGGACAGCAACCCTCTACGAGCAGTACTTC.

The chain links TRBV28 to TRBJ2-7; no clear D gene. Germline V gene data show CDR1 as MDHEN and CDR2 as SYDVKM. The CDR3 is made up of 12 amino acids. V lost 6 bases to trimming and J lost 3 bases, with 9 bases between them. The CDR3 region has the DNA TGTGCCAGCAGCCCCCCCAGCTACGAGCAGTACTTC. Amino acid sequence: CASSPPSYEQYF.

This CDR3 is CASRGTGTFNEKLFF. The CDR3 DNA reads as TGCGCCAGCAGAGGTACCGGGACCTTTAATGAAAAACTGTTTTTT. The chain couples TRBV4-1 to TRBJ1-4; tentatively, D is TRBD1 (5 bases). The V and J ends lost 6 bases and 4 bases respectively, with 15 bases between them. Germline V gives CDR1 MGHRA, CDR2 YSYEKL. The CDR3 loop spans 15 amino acids.

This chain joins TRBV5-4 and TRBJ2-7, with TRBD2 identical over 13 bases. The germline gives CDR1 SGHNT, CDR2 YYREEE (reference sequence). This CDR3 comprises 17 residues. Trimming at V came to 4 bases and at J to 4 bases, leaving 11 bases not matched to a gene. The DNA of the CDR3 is TGTGCCAGCAGCCCTCTCGTTGGGACTAGCGGGATGTACGAGCAGTACTTC. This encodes CASSPLVGTSGMYEQYF.

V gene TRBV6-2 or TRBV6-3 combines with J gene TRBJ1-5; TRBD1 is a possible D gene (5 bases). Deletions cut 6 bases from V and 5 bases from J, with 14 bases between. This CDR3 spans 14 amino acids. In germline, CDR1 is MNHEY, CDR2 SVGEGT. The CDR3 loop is CASSHVQTDQPQHF. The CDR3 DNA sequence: TGTGCCAGCAGCCACGTACAGACAGATCAGCCCCAGCATTTT.

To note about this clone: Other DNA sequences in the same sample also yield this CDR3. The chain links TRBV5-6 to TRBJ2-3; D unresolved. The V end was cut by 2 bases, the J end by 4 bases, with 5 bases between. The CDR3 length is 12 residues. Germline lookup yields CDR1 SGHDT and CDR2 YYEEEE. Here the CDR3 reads CASSLSADTQYF. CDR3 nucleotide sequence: TGTGCCAGCAGCTTATCGGCAGATACGCAGTATTTT.

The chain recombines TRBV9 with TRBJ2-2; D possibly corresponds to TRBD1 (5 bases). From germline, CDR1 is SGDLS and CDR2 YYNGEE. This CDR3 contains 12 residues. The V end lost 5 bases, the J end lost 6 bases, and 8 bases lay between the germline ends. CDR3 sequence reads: CASRQAAGELFF. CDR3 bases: TGTGCCAGCAGACAGGCGGCCGGGGAGCTGTTTTTT.

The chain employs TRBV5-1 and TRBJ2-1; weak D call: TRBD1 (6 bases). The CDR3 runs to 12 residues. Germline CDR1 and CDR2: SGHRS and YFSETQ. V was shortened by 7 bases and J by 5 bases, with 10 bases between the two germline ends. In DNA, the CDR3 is TGCGCCAGCCGAACAGGGAACAATGAGCAGTTCTTC. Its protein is CASRTGNNEQFF.

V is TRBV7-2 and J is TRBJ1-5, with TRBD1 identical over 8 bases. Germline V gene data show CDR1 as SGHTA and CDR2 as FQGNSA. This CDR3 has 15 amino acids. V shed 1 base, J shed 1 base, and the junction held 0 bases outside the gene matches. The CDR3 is CASSLDRGSNQPQHF. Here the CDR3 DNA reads TGTGCCAGCAGCTTAGACAGGGGGAGCAATCAGCCCCAGCATTTT. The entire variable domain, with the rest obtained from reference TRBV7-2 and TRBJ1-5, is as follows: GAGVSQSPSNKVTEKGKDVELRCDPISGHTALYWYRQSLGQGLEFLIYFQGNSAPDKSGLPSDRFSAERTGGSVSTLTIQRTQQEDSAVYLCASSLDRGSNQPQHFGDGTRLSIL.

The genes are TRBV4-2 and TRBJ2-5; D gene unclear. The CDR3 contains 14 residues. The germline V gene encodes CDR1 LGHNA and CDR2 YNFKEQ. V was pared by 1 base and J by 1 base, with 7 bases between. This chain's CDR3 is CASSQVSFQETQYF. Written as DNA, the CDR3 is TGTGCCAGCAGCCAAGTTAGCTTCCAAGAGACCCAGTACTTC.

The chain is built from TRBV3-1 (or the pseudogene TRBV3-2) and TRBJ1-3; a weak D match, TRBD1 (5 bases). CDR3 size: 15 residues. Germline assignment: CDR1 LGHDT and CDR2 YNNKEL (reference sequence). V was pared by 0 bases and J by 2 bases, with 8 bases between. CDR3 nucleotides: TGTGCCAGCAGCCAAGACTTCAGGGCTGGAAACACCATATATTTT. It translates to CASSQDFRAGNTIYF.

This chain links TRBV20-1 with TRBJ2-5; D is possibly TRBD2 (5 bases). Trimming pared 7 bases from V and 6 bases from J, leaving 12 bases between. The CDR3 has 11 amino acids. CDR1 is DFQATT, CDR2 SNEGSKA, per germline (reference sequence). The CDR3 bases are TGCAGTGAATCGGGGAAAAAGACCCAGTACTTC. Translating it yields CSESGKKTQYF.

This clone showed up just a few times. DNA of the CDR3: TGCGCCAGCAGCTGGACAGGGGTGGATGGCTACACCTTC. This sequence encodes CASSWTGVDGYTF. The gene calls are TRBV4-3 and TRBJ1-2, with 9 bases identical to TRBD1. V lost 5 bases, J lost 6 bases, and 4 bases stayed unmatched. The germline CDR1 and CDR2 sequences are LGHNA and YSLEER. This CDR3 spans 13 amino acids.

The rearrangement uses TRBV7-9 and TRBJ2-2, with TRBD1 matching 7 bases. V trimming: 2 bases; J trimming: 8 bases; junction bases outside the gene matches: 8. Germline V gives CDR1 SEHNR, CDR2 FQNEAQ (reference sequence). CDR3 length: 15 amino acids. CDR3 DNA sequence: TGTGCCAGCAGCTTACCGGGACAGATCGGGGGGGAGCTGTTTTTT. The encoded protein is CASSLPGQIGGELFF.

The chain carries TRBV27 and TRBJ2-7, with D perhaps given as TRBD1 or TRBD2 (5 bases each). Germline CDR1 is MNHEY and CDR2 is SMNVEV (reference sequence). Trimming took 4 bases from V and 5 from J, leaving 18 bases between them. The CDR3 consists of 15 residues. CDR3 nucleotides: TGTGCCAGCAGTTCCCCTACTAGAGAGGGGAACGAGCAGTACTTC. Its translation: CASSSPTREGNEQYF.

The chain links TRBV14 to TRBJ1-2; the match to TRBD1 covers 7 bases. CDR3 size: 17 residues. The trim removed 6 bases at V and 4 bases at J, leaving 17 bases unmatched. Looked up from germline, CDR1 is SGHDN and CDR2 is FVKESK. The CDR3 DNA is TGTGCCAGCAGTGGGTGGGACAGACACCGATTTAGCTATGGCTACACCTTC. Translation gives CASSGWDRHRFSYGYTF.